The next 29 T cell receptor beta chains were all read from a single sample in a study of a mutant IDH1 vaccine in newly diagnosed glioma. No cognate antigen is known for these TCRs. The time point here: week 5, during vaccination. Alongside topical imiquimod, each dose of vaccine comprised 300 ug of mutant IDH1 20-mer peptide. Sequencing was performed with immunoSEQ multiplex PCR; in TCRdb, only in-frame clones are kept and a portion is missing. The table lists 60,000 or so clones, around 80% of them singletons. The specimen was PBMCs, collected from a glioma patient whose treatment included an IDH1 peptide vaccine. The receptors derive from a woman in her forties or fifties with glioma.

This chain uses TRBV5-1 with TRBJ2-3, with 7 bases fitting TRBD2. Per the germline V gene, CDR1 is SGHRS and CDR2 is YFSETQ. This CDR3 has 17 residues. V shed 0 bases and J 0 bases; nucleotides not matched to a gene: 7. The CDR3 DNA reads TGCGCCAGCAGCTTGGGGCTAGCGGCCCGCAGCACAGATACGCAGTATTTT. Its translation is CASSLGLAARSTDTQYF.

This rearrangement joins TRBV5-1 to TRBJ2-1; D perhaps matches TRBD2 (5 bases). The length of the CDR3 is 15 residues. Per germline, CDR1 SGHRS and CDR2 YFSETQ. V lost 0 bases, J lost 8 bases, and 15 bases lay in between. The CDR3 bases are TGCGCCAGCAGCTTGGCTCGGATCGGGGAGTATGAGCAGTTCTTC. Translated, it gives CASSLARIGEYEQFF.

The gene calls are TRBV6-1 and TRBJ1-1; tentatively, D is TRBD1 (5 bases). Germline V lookup: CDR1 MNHNS, CDR2 SASEGT. The length of the CDR3 is 13 residues. Between the trimmed V and J ends, which lost 7 bases and 1 base, there was a span of 10 bases. The CDR3 loop is CASTRGWNTEAFF. In nucleotides, the CDR3 is TGTGCCAGCACGAGGGGCTGGAACACTGAAGCTTTCTTT.

This rearrangement joins TRBV9 to TRBJ2-3; weak D call: TRBD1 (6 bases). V shed 4 bases and J shed 3 bases, with 18 bases lying between them. The CDR3 has 16 residues. Germline V gene sequence: CDR1 SGDLS, CDR2 YYNGEE. CDR3 protein: CASSSYRVSGTDTQYF. Written as DNA, the CDR3 is TGTGCCAGCAGCTCTTACAGGGTTTCTGGAACAGATACGCAGTATTTT.

The CDR3 bases are TGTGCCAGTTGTGTCCAGGGGGCGGGGACGAACACTGAAGCTTTCTTT. Translated: CASCVQGAGTNTEAFF. This rearrangement joins TRBV18 to TRBJ1-1; TRBD1 matches at 8 bases. The CDR3 is 16 residues long. After removal of 9 bases from V and 1 base from J, the junction contained 13 bases not matched to a gene. Per the germline V gene, CDR1 is KGHSH and CDR2 is LQKENI. Complete variable domain (other parts from reference TRBV18 and TRBJ1-1): NAGVMQNPRHLVRRRGQEARLRCSPMKGHSHVYWYRQLPEEGLKFMVYLQKENIIDESGMPKERFSAEFPKEGPSILRIQQVVRGDSAAYFCASCVQGAGTNTEAFFGQGTRLTVV.

The rearrangement uses TRBV4-1 and TRBJ2-6; TRBD1 aligns across 8 bases. The V and J ends lost 5 bases and 2 bases, in that order; junction bases with no gene match: 2. Germline CDR1 and CDR2: MGHRA and YSYEKL. This CDR3 region has 15 residues. The CDR3 sequence is CASSEQGAGANVLTF. The CDR3 coding sequence is TGCGCCAGCAGCGAACAGGGGGCTGGGGCCAACGTCCTGACTTTC.

The chain links TRBV19 to TRBJ1-6; D is possibly TRBD1 (6 bases). Trimming left V 5 bases short and J 10 bases short, with 21 bases between. The CDR3 sequence is 16 residues long. CDR1 LNHDA and CDR2 SQIVND come from the germline V gene (reference sequence). CDR3 bases: TGTGCCAGTAGTCCCCGGGCGGGGCAGGGGAGCTCACCCCTCCACTTT. It codes for CASSPRAGQGSSPLHF.

The genes are TRBV18 and TRBJ1-2, with unresolved D. V gave up 3 bases and J gave up 7 bases, with 12 bases separating them. The CDR3 spans 13 residues. Germline CDR1 KGHSH, CDR2 LQKENI. CDR3: CASSPAYEVGYTF. The CDR3 region has the DNA TGTGCCAGCTCACCTGCTTACGAAGTTGGCTACACCTTC.

V and J are TRBV2 and TRBJ1-6; D ambiguous. The V end lost 6 bases, the J end lost 0 bases, and 12 bases lay between the germline ends. Germline V lookup: CDR1 SNHLY, CDR2 FYNNEI. CDR3 length equals 16 residues. In nucleotides, the CDR3 is TGTGCCAGCAGCGGACCCACGAGCTCCTATAATTCACCCCTCCACTTT. Translated, it gives CASSGPTSSYNSPLHF.

This chain uses TRBV30 with TRBJ2-5; the D is unclear. From germline, CDR1 is GTSNPN and CDR2 SVGIG (reference sequence). The CDR3 covers 12 residues. Trimming cost V 1 base and J 7 bases, with 10 bases left between them. DNA for the CDR3: TGTGCCTGGAGTGCCGACTTGCGGACCCAGTACTTC. The encoded protein is CAWSADLRTQYF.

The chain joins TRBV9 to TRBJ2-7, with D perhaps being TRBD1 or TRBD2 (5 bases each). Deletions cut 0 bases from V and 6 bases from J, with 10 bases between. Germline V gene data show CDR1 as SGDLS and CDR2 as YYNGEE. This CDR3 contains 13 residues. CDR3: CASSVEPGTEQYF. DNA of the CDR3: TGTGCCAGCAGCGTAGAGCCAGGGACCGAGCAGTACTTC. Full variable domain (remainder filled in from reference TRBV9 and TRBJ2-7): DSGVTQTPKHLITATGQRVTLRCSPRSGDLSVYWYQQSLDQGLQFLIQYYNGEERAKGNILERFSAQQFPDLHSELNLSSLELGDSALYFCASSVEPGTEQYFGPGTRLTVT.

This sequence joins TRBV5-1 and TRBJ2-7; unclear D gene. The germline gives CDR1 SGHRS, CDR2 YFSETQ. The CDR3 totals 14 residues. The V end was cut by 0 bases, the J end by 7 bases, with 14 bases between. CDR3 loop: CASSLGQVFGEQYF. CDR3 sequence (DNA): TGCGCCAGCAGCTTGGGGCAGGTATTTGGGGAGCAGTACTTC.

The rearrangement links TRBV18 to TRBJ2-1; D not certain. This CDR3 spans 11 amino acids. The germline gives CDR1 KGHSH, CDR2 LQKENI. Between the trimmed V and J ends, which lost 6 bases and 5 bases, there was a span of 5 bases. The CDR3 sequence: CASSANNEQFF. For the CDR3, the DNA is TGTGCCAGCTCCGCCAACAATGAGCAGTTCTTC. Full variable domain (missing parts from reference TRBV18 and TRBJ2-1): NAGVMQNPRHLVRRRGQEARLRCSPMKGHSHVYWYRQLPEEGLKFMVYLQKENIIDESGMPKERFSAEFPKEGPSILRIQQVVRGDSAAYFCASSANNEQFFGPGTRLTVL.

V and J are TRBV5-4 and TRBJ1-1; D possibly corresponds to TRBD1 (5 bases). V gave up 0 bases and J gave up 2 bases, with 11 bases separating them. Germline loops: CDR1 SGHNT, CDR2 YYREEE (reference sequence). The CDR3 sequence is 15 residues long. The CDR3 nucleotides read TGTGCCAGCAGCTTGGGGGGCAGGAAAAACACTGAAGCTTTCTTT. Residues: CASSLGGRKNTEAFF.

The chain carries TRBV5-1 and TRBJ2-3, with D perhaps matching TRBD1 or TRBD2 (6 bases each). Germline V lookup: CDR1 SGHRS, CDR2 YFSETQ. V was trimmed by 0 bases and J by 0 bases, leaving 11 bases between them. This CDR3 region has 16 residues. The CDR3: CASSLEGGLSTDTQYF. As DNA, the CDR3 is TGCGCCAGCAGCTTGGAAGGGGGGCTGAGCACAGATACGCAGTATTTT.

The chain combines TRBV1 with TRBJ1-5. TRBV1 is labeled a pseudogene. CDR3 length: 17 amino acids. This CDR3 is CTSSRVSGGGRNQPQHF. The CDR3 coding sequence is TGCACCAGCAGCCGGGTGTCGGGGGGTGGTCGCAATCAGCCCCAGCATTTT.

The J gene is TRBJ1-5, the V gene TRBV4-1, with D unresolved. The CDR3 sequence is 15 residues long. Trimming took off 5 bases at V and 3 bases at J, with 14 bases between the two ends. CDR1 MGHRA and CDR2 YSYEKL come from the germline V gene. The CDR3 loop reads CASSSLAMNNQPQHF. The CDR3 DNA follows: TGCGCCAGCAGCTCCTTAGCCATGAACAATCAGCCCCAGCATTTT.

V gene TRBV5-1 combines with J gene TRBJ1-5; weak D call: TRBD1 (6 bases). CDR1 is SGHRS and CDR2 is YFSETQ in the germline V gene. V dropped 0 bases and J dropped 0 bases, with 10 bases sitting between them. CDR3 size: 16 residues. Written as DNA, the CDR3 is TGCGCCAGCAGCTTGGGGGGGCAGATTAGCAATCAGCCCCAGCATTTT. It codes for CASSLGGQISNQPQHF.

The chain has TRBV27 and TRBJ2-5; D remains ambiguous. V was shortened by 6 bases and J by 4 bases, with 12 bases between the two germline ends. CDR3 length: 13 amino acids. Germline CDR1 and CDR2: MNHEY and SMNVEV (reference sequence). The CDR3 nucleotides are TGTGCCAGCAGACGCGACTTAGGAGAGACCCAGTACTTC. Residues: CASRRDLGETQYF.

V is TRBV19 and J is TRBJ1-3, with a tentative D call TRBD1 (6 bases). The CDR3 has 15 residues. Trimming took off 4 bases at V and 2 bases at J, with 12 bases between the two ends. Germline V gene sequence: CDR1 LNHDA, CDR2 SQIVND (reference sequence). The CDR3 sequence: CASSSSGATGNTIYF. The CDR3 DNA reads TGTGCCAGTAGTAGCTCGGGGGCGACTGGAAACACCATATATTTT.

This rearrangement joins TRBV29-1 to TRBJ1-1; 9 nucleotides align to TRBD1. This CDR3 is built from 15 residues. The junction had 8 bases not matched to a gene; V was cut back by 4 bases and J by 2 bases. The germline CDR1 and CDR2 sequences are SQVTM and ANQGSEA. The CDR3 coding sequence is TGCAGCGTTGGGACCGGACAGGGGAAAAACACTGAAGCTTTCTTT. This translates into CSVGTGQGKNTEAFF.

This clone has a handful of counts. This chain connects TRBV14 to TRBJ2-5, with D unresolved. V was shortened by 0 bases and J by 2 bases, with 13 bases between the two germline ends. The CDR3 sequence is 16 residues long. The germline gives CDR1 SGHDN, CDR2 FVKESK. The CDR3 nucleotides read TGTGCCAGCAGCCAAGACCCCTGGGGTAGACAAGAGACCCAGTACTTC. Its translation is CASSQDPWGRQETQYF.

The V gene is TRBV5-4, the J gene TRBJ2-3, with D perhaps TRBD2 (5 bases). The CDR3 covers 14 residues. Germline CDR1 and CDR2: SGHNT and YYREEE (reference sequence). V gave up 0 bases and J gave up 3 bases, with 8 bases separating them. The CDR3 DNA reads as TGTGCCAGCAGCTTGGCCACTAGAACAGATACGCAGTATTTT. It is translated as CASSLATRTDTQYF.

J is TRBJ1-2 and V is TRBV2; TRBD1 agrees at 7 bases. Germline-derived CDR1 and CDR2 are SNHLY and FYNNEI. V was clipped by 5 bases and J by 6 bases; unmatched bases: 12. The CDR3 spans 15 residues. CDR3 sequence reads: CASSLGVTGLDGYTF. In nucleotides, the CDR3 is TGTGCCAGCAGTCTAGGGGTGACAGGGTTGGATGGCTACACCTTC.

The chain carries TRBV5-4 and TRBJ1-4, with 7 positions matching TRBD1. The CDR3 length is 15 residues. J lost 8 bases, V lost 4 bases, and 11 bases had no gene match. Germline CDR1 reads SGHNT; CDR2 reads YYREEE (reference sequence). The CDR3 nucleotides are TGTGCCAGCAGCCCTAGGGGGCGCGGTGAGGAAAAACTGTTTTTT. This translates into CASSPRGRGEEKLFF.

The rearrangement uses TRBV5-1 and TRBJ2-6; 7 nucleotides align to TRBD1. The CDR3 consists of 16 residues. Germline V gene sequence: CDR1 SGHRS, CDR2 YFSETQ. Losses at the gene ends were 0 bases for V and 0 bases for J; bases not matched to a gene: 0. The CDR3 spells CASSLEGASGANVLTF. CDR3 nucleotide sequence: TGCGCCAGCAGCTTGGAGGGGGCCTCTGGGGCCAACGTCCTGACTTTC.

The chain joins TRBV7-9 to TRBJ2-7; 7 nucleotides match TRBD1. V was pared by 6 bases and J by 7 bases, with 9 bases of the junction left unmatched. Germline V gene lookup returns CDR1 SEHNR and CDR2 FQNEAQ (reference sequence). CDR3 length: 13 residues. This CDR3 reads CASSEGQEGEQYF. The DNA for the CDR3 is TGTGCCAGCAGTGAAGGACAGGAAGGGGAGCAGTACTTC.

This clone was detected only once. V and J are TRBV29-1 and TRBJ1-1; TRBD1 might be the D (5 bases). Germline V CDR1 and CDR2: SQVTM, ANQGSEA. Trimming left V 7 bases short and J 10 bases short, with 22 bases between. CDR3 length: 13 amino acids. CDR3 protein: CSAREGTGSGAFF. CDR3 DNA sequence: TGCAGCGCGCGGGAGGGGACCGGGTCCGGAGCTTTCTTT.

The genes are TRBV5-1 and TRBJ2-7, with TRBD1 identical over 12 bases. CDR3 length equals 15 residues. CDR1 SGHRS and CDR2 YFSETQ come from the germline V gene. V shed 3 bases and J 7 bases; nucleotides not matched to a gene: 8. The CDR3 region has the DNA TGCGCCAGCAGCTCCGGGACAGGGGGCGAGGGGGAGCAGTACTTC. Amino acids: CASSSGTGGEGEQYF.